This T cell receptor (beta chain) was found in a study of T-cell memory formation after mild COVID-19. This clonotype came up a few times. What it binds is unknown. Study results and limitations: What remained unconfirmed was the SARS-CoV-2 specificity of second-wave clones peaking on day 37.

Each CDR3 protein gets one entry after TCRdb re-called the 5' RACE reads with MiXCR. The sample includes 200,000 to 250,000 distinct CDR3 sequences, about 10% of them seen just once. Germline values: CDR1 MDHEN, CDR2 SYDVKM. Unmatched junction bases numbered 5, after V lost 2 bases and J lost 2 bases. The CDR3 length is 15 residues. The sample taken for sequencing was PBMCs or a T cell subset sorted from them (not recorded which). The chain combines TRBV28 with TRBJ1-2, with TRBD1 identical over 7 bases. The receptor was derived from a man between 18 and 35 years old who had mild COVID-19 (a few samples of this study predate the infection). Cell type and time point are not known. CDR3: CASSLVGTENYGYTF. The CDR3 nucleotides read TGTGCCAGCAGTTTAGTTGGGACAGAAAACTATGGCTACACCTTC.